This T cell receptor (beta chain) was observed in a study of blood T cell repertoires in COVID-19. Looking at the study overall: Some COVID-19 samples were acute and others convalescent; all came from the United States, Italy and Spain. PBMCs, B-cell-depleted T cells, or T cells provided the cDNA or gDNA that made up the material.

Symptom resolution, clearance, or two negative PCRs marked donors in Cohort 3 as recovered. Per the germline V gene, CDR1 is SGHRS and CDR2 is YFSETQ. The V gene end was trimmed by 0 bases and the J gene end by 6 bases; junction bases not matched to a gene: 8. The CDR3 consists of 17 residues. Data came from immunoSEQ multiplex PCR; TCRdb stores just in-frame clones and leaves some out. The sample contains hundreds of thousands of clones, 88% of which appear only once. Sequencing used PBMCs or T cells enriched from blood (not recorded which). The chain carries TRBV5-1 and TRBJ2-3, with TRBD2 matching 12 bases. This TCR was sampled from a woman in her twenties or thirties who had recovered from COVID-19. This chain's CDR3 is CASSLDLAGGVVDTQYF. In DNA form, the CDR3 reads TGCGCCAGCAGCTTGGATCTAGCGGGAGGGGTAGTGGATACGCAGTATTTT.